The 2 T cell receptor beta chains presented below share a single source sample, sequenced in a study of cytomegalovirus exposure and HLA in healthy donors. The primer mix had 60 Vbeta and 13 Jbeta primers. Only in-frame clones appear in the TCRdb table, and some are missing; sequencing was by immunoSEQ multiplex PCR. There are around 150,000 clones in the sample; nearly 80% occur only once, and over 12% lies in the top ten. What was sequenced was PBMCs. The receptors were sampled from a man aged 50-60 years in good health and CMV-seropositive.

J is TRBJ1-6 and V is TRBV21-1; TRBD1, as called in the table, went unchecked against the DNA. TRBV21-1 is a pseudogene segment. The CDR3 consists of 18 residues. CDR3 DNA: TGTGCCAGCAGCAAAAGTTGGGACAGGGGGCCCCATAATTCACCCCTCCACTTT. This translates into CASSKSWDRGPHNSPLHF.

The chain links TRBV19 to TRBJ1-5; D gene unclear. Trimming took 5 bases from V and 1 from J, leaving 18 bases between them. Germline V gene lookup returns CDR1 LNHDA and CDR2 SQIVND (reference sequence). The length of the CDR3 is 17 residues. The CDR3: CASSPRRETGSNQPQHF. The CDR3 DNA sequence: TGTGCCAGTAGTCCCCGCCGGGAGACTGGGAGCAATCAGCCCCAGCATTTT.